This TCR beta chain stems from a study of shared clonotypes between healthy human individuals. Naive CD8 cells, CD45RO-negative and positively selected for CCR7, excluded terminally differentiated effector memory CD45RA+ cells. Donors comprised healthy HIV-negative adults lacking recent acute infections or vaccinations. Adult Caucasians living in Nashville, Tennessee made up all of the donors. Assay used: immunoSEQ multiplex PCR; TCRdb lists only in-frame clones, some missing. In the table there are around 1.9 million clones, 90% to 95% of which are singletons. Remarks on this clone: Its antigen is undetermined.

Study-level points and caveats: Researchers sampled only blood; tissue repertoires likely differ. Among non-shared clonotypes, generation probabilities were lower than among those shared by all four donors.

Trimming cost V 5 bases and J 0 bases, with 10 bases left between them. This CDR3 is built from 14 residues. Germline V CDR1 and CDR2: MNHEY, SMNVEV (reference sequence). Specimen: naive CD8+ T cells from PBMCs. The chain joins TRBV27 to TRBJ1-1; no reliable D call. The receptor's source is a man aged 18 to 30 in good health. Some clones in this sample may be carry-over from other donors' samples. The CDR3 DNA follows: TGTGCCAGCAGTCAACTGACTGTGAACACTGAAGCTTTCTTT. It codes for CASSQLTVNTEAFF.